The entry that follows covers one T cell receptor (beta chain) sequence. The antigen is not known. These data come from a study of cytotoxic CD8 clonotypes in ibrutinib-treated CLL. Background on the study: The study included roughly 10 relapsed/refractory and roughly 16 treatment-naive patients; under 18 had IGHV unmutated disease.

The study's findings and limits: Researchers report that baseline clonality outpaced age-matched healthy donors and tracked circulating CD8+ T-cell counts. A difference in sampling times existed between sustained-remission and progressing patients.

Germline V gene lookup returns CDR1 SNHLY and CDR2 FYNNEI. This CDR3 has 13 residues. The V end was cut by 4 bases, the J end by 7 bases, with 11 bases between. Deep sequencing aimed at 1 in 200,000 to 1 in 1 million T cells' resolution. Assay: immunoSEQ multiplex PCR; the TCRdb copy retains only in-frame clones and omits some. This table holds 75,000 to 80,000 clones, roughly 83% found once. Sample: PBMCs, taken after 24 months of ibrutinib treatment. The receptor was isolated from a human donor with chronic lymphocytic leukemia. This chain uses TRBV2 with TRBJ1-5; D not resolved. The CDR3 coding sequence is TGTGCCAGCAGTGGGGTCCCTGAACAGCCCCAGCATTTT. This sequence encodes CASSGVPEQPQHF. Supplemented by reference TRBV2 and TRBJ1-5, the full variable domain reads EPEVTQTPSHQVTQMGQEVILRCVPISNHLYFYWYRQILGQKVEFLVSFYNNEISEKSEIFDDQFSVERPDGSNFTLKIRSTKLEDSAMYFCASSGVPEQPQHFGDGTRLSIL.